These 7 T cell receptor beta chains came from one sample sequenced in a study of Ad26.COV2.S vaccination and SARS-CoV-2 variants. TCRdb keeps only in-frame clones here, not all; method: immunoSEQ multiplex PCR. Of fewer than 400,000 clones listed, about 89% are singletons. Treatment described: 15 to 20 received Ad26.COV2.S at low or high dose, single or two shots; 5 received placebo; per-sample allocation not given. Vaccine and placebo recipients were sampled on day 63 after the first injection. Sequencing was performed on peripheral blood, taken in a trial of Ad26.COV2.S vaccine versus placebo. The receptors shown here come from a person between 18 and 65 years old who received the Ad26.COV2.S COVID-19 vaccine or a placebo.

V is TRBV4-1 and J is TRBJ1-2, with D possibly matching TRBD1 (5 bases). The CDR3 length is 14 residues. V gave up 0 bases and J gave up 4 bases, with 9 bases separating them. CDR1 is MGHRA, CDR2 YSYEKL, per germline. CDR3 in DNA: TGCGCCAGCAGCCAAGATCGGGGCAGCTATGGCTACACCTTC. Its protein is CASSQDRGSYGYTF.

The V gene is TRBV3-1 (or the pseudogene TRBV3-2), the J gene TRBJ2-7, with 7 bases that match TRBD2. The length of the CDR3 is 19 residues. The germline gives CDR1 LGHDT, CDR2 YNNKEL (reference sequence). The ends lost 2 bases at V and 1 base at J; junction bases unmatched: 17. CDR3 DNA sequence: TGTGCCAGCAGCCAATATGCGGGGACTAAATTTTCCCATTCCTACGAGCAGTACTTC. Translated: CASSQYAGTKFSHSYEQYF.

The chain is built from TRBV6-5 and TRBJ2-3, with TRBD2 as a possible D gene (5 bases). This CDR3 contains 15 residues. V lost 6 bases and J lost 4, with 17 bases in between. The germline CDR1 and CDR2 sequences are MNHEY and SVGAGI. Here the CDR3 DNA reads TGTGCCAGCAGCCCGGTGAGTCAGAGGGCAGATACGCAGTATTTT. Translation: CASSPVSQRADTQYF.

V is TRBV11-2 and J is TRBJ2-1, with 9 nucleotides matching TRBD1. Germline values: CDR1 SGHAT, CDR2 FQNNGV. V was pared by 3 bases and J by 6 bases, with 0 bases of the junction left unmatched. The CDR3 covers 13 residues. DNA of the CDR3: TGTGCCAGCAGCTTGGACAGGGGCAATGAGCAGTTCTTC. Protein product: CASSLDRGNEQFF.

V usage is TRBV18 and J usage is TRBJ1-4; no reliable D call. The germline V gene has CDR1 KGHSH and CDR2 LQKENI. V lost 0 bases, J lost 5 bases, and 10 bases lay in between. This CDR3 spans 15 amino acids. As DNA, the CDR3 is TGTGCCAGCTCACCACCAAACACTGCCAATGAAAAACTGTTTTTT. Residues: CASSPPNTANEKLFF.

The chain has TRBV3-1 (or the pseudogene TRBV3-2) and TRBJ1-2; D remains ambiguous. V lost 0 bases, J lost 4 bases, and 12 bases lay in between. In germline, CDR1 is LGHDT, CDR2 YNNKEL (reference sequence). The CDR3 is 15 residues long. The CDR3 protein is CASSQDPPGVYGYTF. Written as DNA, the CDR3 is TGTGCCAGCAGCCAAGATCCCCCAGGCGTCTATGGCTACACCTTC.

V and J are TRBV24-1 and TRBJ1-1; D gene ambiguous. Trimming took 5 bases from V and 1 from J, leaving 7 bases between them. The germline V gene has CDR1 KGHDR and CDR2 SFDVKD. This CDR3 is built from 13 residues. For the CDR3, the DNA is TGTGCCACCAGTGTGGGCCCGAACACTGAAGCTTTCTTT. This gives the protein CATSVGPNTEAFF.